This TCR beta chain was found in a study of early T cells in non-severe SARS-CoV-2 infection. Looking at the study overall: RNA in bulk from unsorted whole blood was sequenced, and chains were unpaired.

This CDR3 is built from 14 residues. Germline assignment: CDR1 SEHNR and CDR2 FQNEAQ (reference sequence). The V end lost 5 bases, the J end lost 1 base, and 11 bases lay between the germline ends. One entry per CDR3 protein results from TCRdb running MiXCR on the 5' RACE reads. This sample yields about 81,000 distinct CDR3 sequences, of which 5.5% to 7.5% are seen a single time; about 7.5% belongs to the top ten. This clonotype is medium-sized. This clonotype was sampled from an adult who was a healthcare worker with PCR-confirmed SARS-CoV-2 infection or an uninfected control (not recorded which). The chain joins TRBV7-9 to TRBJ2-5; no reliable D call. The sample comprised whole blood. The CDR3 spells CASSPIDIQETQYF. For the CDR3, the DNA is TGTGCCAGCAGCCCGATCGACATCCAAGAGACCCAGTACTTC.